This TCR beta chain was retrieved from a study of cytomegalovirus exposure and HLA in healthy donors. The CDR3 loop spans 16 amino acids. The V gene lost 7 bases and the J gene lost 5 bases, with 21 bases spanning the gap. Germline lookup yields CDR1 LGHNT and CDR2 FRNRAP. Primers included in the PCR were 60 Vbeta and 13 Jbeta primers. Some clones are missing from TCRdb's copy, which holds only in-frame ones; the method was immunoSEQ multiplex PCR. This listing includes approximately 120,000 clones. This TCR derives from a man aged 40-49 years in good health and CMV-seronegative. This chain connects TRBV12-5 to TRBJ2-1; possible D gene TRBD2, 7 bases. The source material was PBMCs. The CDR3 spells CASAPGAIAGNNEQFF. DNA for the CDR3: TGTGCTAGTGCCCCGGGGGCAATAGCGGGTAACAATGAGCAGTTCTTC.